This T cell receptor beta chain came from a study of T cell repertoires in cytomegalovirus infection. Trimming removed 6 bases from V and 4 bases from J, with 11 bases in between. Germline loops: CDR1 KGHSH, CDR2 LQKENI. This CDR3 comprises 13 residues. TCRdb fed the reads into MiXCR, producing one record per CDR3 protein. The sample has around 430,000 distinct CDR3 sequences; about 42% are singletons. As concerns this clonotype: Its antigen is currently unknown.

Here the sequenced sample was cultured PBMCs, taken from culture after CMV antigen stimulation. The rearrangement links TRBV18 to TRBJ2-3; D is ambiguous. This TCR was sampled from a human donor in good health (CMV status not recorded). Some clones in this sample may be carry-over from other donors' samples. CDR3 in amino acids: CASSSARADTQYF. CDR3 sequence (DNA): TGTGCCAGCTCGAGCGCTCGGGCAGATACGCAGTATTTT.